The clone carrying this T cell receptor beta chain was found a few times. No antigen is known for it. Researchers collected 9.5 to 10 milliliters of peripheral blood from every single donor. CDR1 and CDR2 from the germline V gene are LGHDT and YNNKEL (reference sequence). This CDR3 region has 14 residues. V was clipped by 4 bases and J by 5 bases, with 14 bases between them. The data originate from a study of blood T cells in healthy people across ages. Study overall: Template switching retrieved approximately one barcoded beta molecule for each two T cells. General study points: The unsorted PBMCs prevented any conclusive comparison of naive versus antigen-experienced cells.

Primers used in a second PCR of about 7 to 11 cycles were a sample-barcoded 5' primer and a J-beta primer mix. Template switching added a 12-random-nucleotide identifier to every cDNA molecule. TCRdb analysed the 5' RACE reads with MiXCR anew, one entry per CDR3 protein. This table has 1.8 million or so distinct CDR3 sequences, more than 35% appearing once. The sequence came from a human donor in good health. The chain has TRBV3-1 and TRBJ1-2; the D gene is possibly TRBD1 (5 bases). Sequenced sample: blood. In DNA, the CDR3 is TGTGCCAGCAGCCCCCGTGGACGGGGGTATGGCTACACCTTC. Translated, it gives CASSPRGRGYGYTF.